This TCR beta chain was found in a study of OX40 agonist ivuxolimab in advanced cancers. The study, taken as a whole, reports: The specificity for antigen of the expanded peripheral T cells was not determined.

This CDR3 comprises 12 residues. From germline, CDR1 is MDHEN and CDR2 SYDVKM. Trimming cost V 5 bases and J 6 bases, with 7 bases left between them. This clone was observed a few times. Its antigen remains unknown. The protocol was immunoSEQ multiplex PCR, while the TCRdb copy is restricted to in-frame clones and leaves out a portion. Of roughly 17,000 clones in the sample, roughly 78% are singletons; the top ten hold 25% to 30%. The clonotype originates from an adult with an advanced solid tumor such as melanoma, head and neck, liver or kidney cancer. This chain joins TRBV28 and TRBJ1-4, with D hard to call. Sequencing used CD4+ or CD8+ T cells sorted from blood, obtained in a trial of the OX40 agonist ivuxolimab. The CDR3, as DNA: TGTGCCAGCAGTCCCCCACATGAAAAACTGTTTTTT. It translates to CASSPPHEKLFF. The whole variable domain, remainder taken from reference TRBV28 and TRBJ1-4, is DVKVTQSSRYLVKRTGEKVFLECVQDMDHENMFWYRQDPGLGLRLIYFSYDVKMKEKGDIPEGYSVSREKKERFSLILESASTNQTSMYLCASSPPHEKLFFGSGTQLSVL.